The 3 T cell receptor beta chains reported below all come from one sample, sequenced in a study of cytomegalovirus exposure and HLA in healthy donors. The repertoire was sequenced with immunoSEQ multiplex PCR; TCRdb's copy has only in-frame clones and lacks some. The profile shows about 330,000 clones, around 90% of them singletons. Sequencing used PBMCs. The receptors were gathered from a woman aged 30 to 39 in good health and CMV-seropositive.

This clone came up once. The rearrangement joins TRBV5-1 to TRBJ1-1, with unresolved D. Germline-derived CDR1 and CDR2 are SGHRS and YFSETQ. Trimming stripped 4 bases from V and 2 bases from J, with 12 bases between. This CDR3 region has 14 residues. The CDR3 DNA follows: TGCGCCAGCAGCCCCCGGACGGCTAACACTGAAGCTTTCTTT. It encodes CASSPRTANTEAFF.

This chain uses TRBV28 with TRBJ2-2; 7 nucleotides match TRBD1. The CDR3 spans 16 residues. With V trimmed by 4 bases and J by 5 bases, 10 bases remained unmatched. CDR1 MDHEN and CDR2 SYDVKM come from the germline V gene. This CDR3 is CASSSSTGWSTGELFF. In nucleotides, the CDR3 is TGTGCCAGCAGTTCATCGACAGGGTGGAGTACCGGGGAGCTGTTTTTT. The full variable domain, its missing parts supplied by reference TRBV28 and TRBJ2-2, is DVKVTQSSRYLVKRTGEKVFLECVQDMDHENMFWYRQDPGLGLRLIYFSYDVKMKEKGDIPEGYSVSREKKERFSLILESASTNQTSMYLCASSSSTGWSTGELFFGEGSRLTVL.

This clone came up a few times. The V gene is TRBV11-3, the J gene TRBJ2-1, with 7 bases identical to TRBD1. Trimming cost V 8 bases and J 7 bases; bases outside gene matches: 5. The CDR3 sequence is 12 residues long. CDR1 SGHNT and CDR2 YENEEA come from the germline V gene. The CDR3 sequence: CASSARGNEQFF. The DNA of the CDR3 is TGTGCCAGCTCGGCCAGGGGGAATGAGCAGTTCTTC.